One T cell receptor beta chain is described in this entry. Its antigen remains unknown. Data came from immunoSEQ multiplex PCR; TCRdb stores just in-frame clones and leaves some out. The table includes a few million clones, 93% detected once. These data originate in a study of shared clonotypes between healthy human individuals. Study-level points and caveats: Incompleteness in sorted-subset sequencing, despite large depth, was shown by rarefaction.

V was cut by 5 bases and J by 7 bases, with 12 bases left in between. The CDR3 length is 12 residues. The V gene's germline CDR1 is SGHTA and CDR2 FQGNSA. This chain uses TRBV7-2 with TRBJ2-7; D gene ambiguous. Sequenced sample: naive CD4+ T cells from PBMCs. Subset of the sample: CD45RA+ positively selected. The origin of this receptor is a man younger than 35 in good health. Some clones in this sample may be carry-over from other donors' samples. CDR3 DNA sequence: TGTGCCAGCAGCCTGGGTATGGGGGAGCAGTACTTC. Its translation is CASSLGMGEQYF.